The source of this T cell receptor beta chain is a study of T cell responses to AZD1222 COVID-19 vaccine. Overall study: Pooled samples include second doses given at about 4 or 12 weeks. General observations from the study: In a largely white British group with more females than males, clonal diversity was possibly underestimated. It was only a handful of AZD1222 recipients who were seropositive at baseline. After two AZD1222 doses, spike-specific TCR breadth and depth rose versus day 0.

Method: immunoSEQ multiplex PCR; TCRdb's copy keeps in-frame clones and lacks some. In the table there are more than 250,000 clones, just over 90% of which are singletons. Notes on this clone: Its target is not known.

With 5 bases removed from V and 0 bases from J, the gap between germline ends came to 14 bases. This CDR3 spans 16 amino acids. Germline lookup yields CDR1 SGHTA and CDR2 FQGNSA. This clonotype was sampled from an adult in good health. The genes are TRBV7-2 and TRBJ1-3; a possible D gene is TRBD1 (5 bases). Sequencing used peripheral blood, obtained on day 0 of AZD1222 vaccination. CDR3 DNA: TGTGCCAGCAGCCCCAAACCGACAGACTCTGGAAACACCATATATTTT. This codes for CASSPKPTDSGNTIYF.